A single sample gave rise to the 19 T cell receptor beta chains below, sequenced in a study of blood T cells in healthy people across ages (dated by TCRdb to between 2014 and 2017). Library prep was done by 5' RACE. The sequencer was an Illumina HiSeq 2500. A second roughly 6 to 11 cycle PCR used a sample-barcoded 5' primer and a J-beta primer mix. In TCRdb, the public reads were trimmed at Q25 with fastp and aligned with MiXCR, with productive beta chains retained. Each CDR3 protein appears once, grouped with its most common genes and DNA. The sample contains about 1.6 million distinct CDR3 sequences, about 35% of them found a single time. The top ten clones comprise over 9% of the sample. Sequencing was performed on blood. Receptors originate from a woman aged 25 to 45 in good health.

Only a few counts were recorded for this clonotype. The chain couples TRBV9 to TRBJ1-1; possible D gene TRBD1, 5 bases. From germline, CDR1 is SGDLS and CDR2 YYNGEE. The CDR3 totals 14 residues. V was shortened by 3 bases and J by 7 bases, with 16 bases between the two germline ends. The CDR3 spells CASSGGDGGFEAFF. In nucleotides, the CDR3 is TGTGCCAGCAGCGGAGGGGACGGAGGGTTTGAAGCTTTCTTT.

The J gene is TRBJ2-1, the V gene TRBV27; the match to TRBD2 covers 14 bases. The CDR3 sequence is 16 residues long. The junction had 9 bases not matched to a gene; V was cut back by 6 bases and J by 8 bases. CDR1 is MNHEY, CDR2 SMNVEV, per germline (reference sequence). The CDR3 loop reads CASSTGTSGSRDEQFF. The DNA of the CDR3 is TGTGCCAGCAGCACCGGGACTAGCGGGAGTAGGGATGAGCAGTTCTTC.

Turning to this clonotype: The junction departs from the called germline gene at one end, perhaps through a read error. This chain joins TRBV30 and TRBJ1-1; the D gene is possibly TRBD1 (5 bases). This CDR3 is 15 amino acids long. The germline V gene encodes CDR1 GTSNPN and CDR2 SVGIG (reference sequence). The CDR3 region has the DNA TGTACCTGGATATTGGACGGGGGATTGGGCACTGAAGCTTTCTTT. Translation gives CTWILDGGLGTEAFF.

This chain links TRBV9 with TRBJ2-2; D might be TRBD1 or TRBD2, each matching 5 bases. Trimming took off 0 bases at V and 6 bases at J, with 12 bases between the two ends. The CDR3 runs 15 residues. CDR1 and CDR2 (germline): SGDLS, YYNGEE. The CDR3 is CASSVGTPGPGELFF. The DNA for the CDR3 is TGTGCCAGCAGCGTAGGGACTCCGGGACCCGGGGAGCTGTTTTTT. Full variable domain (remainder filled in from reference TRBV9 and TRBJ2-2): DSGVTQTPKHLITATGQRVTLRCSPRSGDLSVYWYQQSLDQGLQFLIQYYNGEERAKGNILERFSAQQFPDLHSELNLSSLELGDSALYFCASSVGTPGPGELFFGEGSRLTVL.

J is TRBJ2-1 and V is TRBV20-1; D unclear. The CDR3 runs 13 residues. The V end was cut by 4 bases, the J end by 3 bases, with 10 bases between. CDR1 is DFQATT, CDR2 SNEGSKA, per germline (reference sequence). In nucleotides, the CDR3 is TGCAGTGCTATGTCGGGCCTCTACAATGAGCAGTTCTTC. Translating it yields CSAMSGLYNEQFF.

Remarks on this clonotype: A read error may account for a junction end that differs from germline. The chain couples TRBV9 to TRBJ2-6, with 7 bases fitting TRBD1. This CDR3 region has 17 residues. Germline-derived CDR1 and CDR2 are SGDLS and YYNGEE. The DNA of the CDR3 is TGTGCCAGCAGCGTAGGACAGGGCGGGCTTGGGGCCAACGTCCCGACTTTC. Amino acid sequence: CASSVGQGGLGANVPTF.

This clonotype was seen many times. The rearrangement joins TRBV12-3 or TRBV12-4 to TRBJ2-5; D is ambiguous. The CDR3 sequence is 15 residues long. Trimming removed 5 bases from V and 5 bases from J, with 18 bases in between. In nucleotides, the CDR3 is TGTGCCAGCAGTCCGACCTCCAGGTTAAGCGAGACCCAGTACTTC. It is translated as CASSPTSRLSETQYF.

Regarding this clonotype: A junction end diverges from the germline sequence, so it may reflect a read error. J is TRBJ2-7 and V is TRBV5-5; D not resolved. CDR3 length: 13 amino acids. Germline loops: CDR1 SGHKS, CDR2 YYEKEE (reference sequence). CDR3 loop: CASSPYRSSEQYF. The CDR3 region has the DNA TGTGCCAGCAGCCCCTACCGCTCCTCCGAGCAGTACTTC.

This clonotype was observed a handful of times. This chain joins TRBV28 and TRBJ2-1; TRBD1 matches at 9 bases. V lost 4 bases to trimming and J lost 2 bases; unmatched junction nucleotides: 6. Germline V lookup: CDR1 MDHEN, CDR2 SYDVKM. The CDR3 is 16 residues long. The CDR3 bases are TGTGCCAGCAGTTCCCAGACAGGGGGGGCCTACAATGAGCAGTTCTTC. Encoded protein: CASSSQTGGAYNEQFF.

As concerns this clonotype: Possible read error: a much larger clone is one base away. V gene TRBV10-3 combines with J gene TRBJ2-1; 7 nucleotides agree with TRBD2. CDR1 ENHRY and CDR2 SYGVKD come from the germline V gene. The CDR3 is 12 residues long. V lost 8 bases to trimming and J lost 10 bases; unmatched junction nucleotides: 8. CDR3 sequence reads: CAIQNDGGEQFF. Here the CDR3 DNA reads TGTGCCATCCAAAATGACGGGGGGGAGCAGTTCTTC.

The CDR3 here is CASSLTGNMNTEAFF. CDR3 coding DNA: TGCGCCAGCAGCTTGACAGGGAATATGAACACTGAAGCTTTCTTT. V is TRBV5-1 and J is TRBJ1-1; possible D gene TRBD1, 6 bases. Between the trimmed V and J ends, which lost 1 base and 0 bases, there was a span of 10 bases. The CDR3 totals 15 residues. Germline V gives CDR1 SGHRS, CDR2 YFSETQ.

This clonotype was detected a few times. The rearrangement joins TRBV4-1 to TRBJ1-2; D gene ambiguous. V lost 2 bases, J lost 4 bases, and 8 bases lay in between. The germline CDR1 and CDR2 sequences are MGHRA and YSYEKL. This CDR3 region has 13 residues. CDR3: CASSQMDGYGYTF. CDR3 bases: TGCGCCAGCAGCCAAATGGACGGCTATGGCTACACCTTC.

This clonotype was recorded at least ten times. The chain joins TRBV29-1 to TRBJ2-5; D is possibly TRBD1 or TRBD2 (5 bases each). This CDR3 is built from 12 residues. The germline V gene encodes CDR1 SQVTM and CDR2 ANQGSEA. With 7 bases removed from V and 5 bases from J, the gap between germline ends came to 14 bases. CDR3 sequence: CSAPLGDETQYF. CDR3 coding DNA: TGCAGCGCCCCCCTGGGGGACGAGACCCAGTACTTC.

The chain uses TRBV6-1 and TRBJ1-5; D gene unclear. Deletions cut 0 bases from V and 3 bases from J, with 12 bases between. The germline V gene encodes CDR1 MNHNS and CDR2 SASEGT. The CDR3 spans 16 residues. The CDR3 spells CASSEAPGRLNQPQHF. The CDR3 nucleotides read TGTGCCAGCAGTGAAGCTCCGGGTCGACTCAATCAGCCCCAGCATTTT.

This rearrangement joins TRBV18 to TRBJ2-5, with D tentatively TRBD1 (6 bases). V dropped 6 bases and J dropped 3 bases, with 20 bases sitting between them. This CDR3 has 16 amino acids. Germline V lookup: CDR1 KGHSH, CDR2 LQKENI. The CDR3 is CASSPVLGRGEETQYF. DNA for the CDR3: TGTGCCAGCTCGCCCGTACTGGGCAGGGGAGAAGAGACCCAGTACTTC.

To note about this clonotype: Possible read error: a much larger clone is one base away. This chain joins TRBV20-1 and TRBJ2-1; D may be TRBD1 (5 bases). The CDR3 consists of 13 residues. The V end was cut by 6 bases, the J end by 5 bases, with 14 bases between. Germline CDR1 DFQATT, CDR2 SNEGSKA (reference sequence). The CDR3 DNA sequence: TGCAGTGCCGACCCTAAGGGGCACAATGAGCAGTTCTTC. As protein: CSADPKGHNEQFF.

The rearrangement links TRBV5-1 to TRBJ2-1; D tentatively fits TRBD1 or TRBD2 (6 bases each). Trimming cost V 3 bases and J 0 bases, with 16 bases left between them. CDR1 is SGHRS, CDR2 YFSETQ, per germline. The CDR3 is made up of 17 amino acids. The CDR3 region has the DNA TGCGCCAGCAGCTACGGGCCGGGGGCCAGCTCCTACAATGAGCAGTTCTTC. Amino acid sequence: CASSYGPGASSYNEQFF.

This clonotype was found many times. This chain joins TRBV20-1 and TRBJ2-1; TRBD1 or TRBD2 may be the D gene (5 bases each). The germline V and J ends were trimmed by 5 bases and 5 bases, with 16 bases remaining between them. The CDR3 is 14 residues long. Germline CDR1 is DFQATT and CDR2 is SNEGSKA (reference sequence). The DNA of the CDR3 is TGCAGTGCTCAAGCTCCCGGGACCCACAATGAGCAGTTCTTC. As protein: CSAQAPGTHNEQFF.

A note on this clonotype: A read error may account for a junction end that differs from germline. The chain links TRBV4-2 to TRBJ2-3, with D unclear. This CDR3 region has 13 residues. The germline gives CDR1 LGHNA, CDR2 YNFKEQ. The CDR3 DNA is TGTGCCAGCAGCCAAGTCCAATGGGATACGCGGTATTTT. It is translated as CASSQVQWDTRYF.